This T cell receptor beta chain originates from a study of T cells in Graves' hyperthyroidism and ophthalmopathy. Diagnosis relied on clinical symptoms, serum thyroxine and TRAb, thyroid ultrasound and orbital computed tomography. Using roughly 9.4 ml of fresh peripheral blood, PBMCs were prepared. RNA transcripts yielded amplified TCR beta CDR3 regions. HTBI primers were the set used in a first-round RT-PCR of the TCR CDR3. TCRdb analysed the multiplex PCR reads with MiXCR anew, one entry per CDR3 protein. The sample comprises hundreds of thousands of distinct CDR3 sequences, 14% of which are singletons, and about a tenth rests with the top ten. This clonotype was counted a few times. Germline CDR1 and CDR2: SGDLS and YYNGEE. The CDR3 consists of 16 residues. V lost 4 bases, J lost 2 bases, and 16 bases lay in between.

The sequence came from a woman younger than 30 with Graves' hyperthyroidism. The specimen sequenced was blood. The chain has TRBV9 and TRBJ2-4, with a weak D call TRBD2 (6 bases). CDR3 region: CASSPGGREPKNIQYF. As DNA, the CDR3 is TGTGCCAGCAGCCCTGGCGGACGGGAGCCCAAAAACATTCAGTACTTC. Looking up the rest from reference TRBV9 and TRBJ2-4 gives the full variable domain: DSGVTQTPKHLITATGQRVTLRCSPRSGDLSVYWYQQSLDQGLQFLIQYYNGEERAKGNILERFSAQQFPDLHSELNLSSLELGDSALYFCASSPGGREPKNIQYFGAGTRLSVL.